The 3 T cell receptor beta chains below were found in one sample sequenced in a study of vaccination and CD4 T cells after COVID-19. Their recognized antigens are unknown. Scientists ran DNA taken from cultured CD4+ T cells through the Oncomine TCR Beta short-read assay for sequencing. TCRdb reprocessed the PCR reads via MiXCR and lists one record per CDR3 protein. The sample yields more than 10,000 distinct CDR3 sequences, less than 65% seen once. Treatment of the sample: approximately 10-day PBMC culture with coronavirus spike peptide pools or control peptides (ViraFEST assay). Sequencing used CD4+ T cells from blood, cultured in vitro. The source of these receptors is a human donor who had recovered from COVID-19.

This clonotype qualifies as large. The V call is TRBV29-1, the J call TRBJ1-1; 9 nucleotides agree with TRBD1. The CDR3 has 16 amino acids. Germline V gene sequence: CDR1 SQVTM, CDR2 ANQGSEA. Unmatched junction bases numbered 18, after V lost 7 bases and J lost 6 bases. The CDR3 coding sequence is TGCAGCGCCCCGAGGGGACAGGGTTTTGGAGGGGCTGAAGCTTTCTTT. Protein sequence: CSAPRGQGFGGAEAFF.

The gene calls are TRBV6-5 and TRBJ1-1; tentatively, D is TRBD1 (5 bases). CDR3 length equals 14 residues. V lost 3 bases, J lost 1 base, and 9 bases lay in between. CDR1 is MNHEY, CDR2 SVGAGI, per germline. The CDR3 protein is CASSYRRGNTEAFF. In nucleotides, the CDR3 is TGTGCCAGCAGTTATCGAAGGGGGAACACTGAAGCTTTCTTT.

A single count supports this clonotype. The chain uses TRBV27 and TRBJ2-1; D perhaps matches TRBD1 (6 bases). Germline loops: CDR1 MNHEY, CDR2 SMNVEV (reference sequence). This CDR3 has 14 residues. The V gene lost 8 bases and the J gene lost 0 bases, with 11 bases spanning the gap. The CDR3 DNA sequence: TGTGCCAGCCATATACAGGGCTCCTACAATGAGCAGTTCTTC. This gives the protein CASHIQGSYNEQFF.